This TCR beta chain was captured in a study of blood T cell repertoires in COVID-19. Whole-study context: Sources were T cells, B-cell-depleted T cells, or PBMCs; the material itself was cDNA or gDNA.

CDR3 length equals 14 residues. Germline assignment: CDR1 LNHDA and CDR2 SQIVND (reference sequence). V gave up 5 bases and J gave up 3 bases; unmatched junction bases: 4. In the source study's methods: Using reference gene primer amplification, nucleated cell counts were estimated. Measured with immunoSEQ multiplex PCR; TCRdb has only the in-frame clones, and not every one. V, J and clone size are taken as reported in that table, and D and trimming were inferred from the DNA itself. The sample includes 150,000 to 200,000 clones, roughly 82% of them seen just once. The sample comprised peripheral blood. The chain has TRBV19 and TRBJ2-5, with 9 bases that match TRBD1. The origin of this receptor is a woman in her forties with COVID-19, enrolled during active disease. Here the CDR3 reads CASSPQGAEETQYF. Written as DNA, the CDR3 is TGTGCCAGTAGTCCACAGGGGGCTGAAGAGACCCAGTACTTC.